This T cell receptor (beta chain) was obtained from a study of cytomegalovirus exposure and HLA in healthy donors. Notes on the study in general: Most observed TCR sequences were rare, whereas some public TCRs were detected in many donors. In an earlier analysis, in some 500 donors, most V segments appeared productive either ~87% or ~30% of the time.

The primer mix had 60 Vbeta and 13 Jbeta primers. Measured with immunoSEQ multiplex PCR; TCRdb has only the in-frame clones, and not every one. The profile shows 95,000 to 100,000 clones, 76% of them singletons. Concerning this clone: Its antigen is still unknown.

Sequenced input: PBMCs. The TCR was taken from a man between 40 and 49 years old in good health and CMV-seronegative.

CDR3 coding DNA: TGTGCCAGTAGTATCTCGGGAACAGGGAGCGGCTACACCTTC. This translates into CASSISGTGSGYTF. This chain connects TRBV19 to TRBJ1-2; weak D call: TRBD1 (6 bases). The germline gives CDR1 LNHDA, CDR2 SQIVND (reference sequence). The CDR3 is made up of 14 amino acids. Trimming pared 3 bases from V and 8 bases from J, leaving 16 bases between.